This T cell receptor (beta chain) was identified during a study of a mutant IDH1 vaccine in newly diagnosed glioma. The wider study: Before enrollment, patients got radiotherapy alone, temozolomide alone, or mostly the combination.

TCRdb keeps only in-frame clones here, not all; method: immunoSEQ multiplex PCR. Counted here are some 30,000 clones, roughly four fifths occurring once; the ten biggest clones make up approximately 15%. Germline V lookup: CDR1 MNHEY, CDR2 SVGAGI. The CDR3 length is 15 residues. V gave up 6 bases and J gave up 4 bases, with 18 bases separating them. With regard to this clone: Its matching antigen is unknown.

Noted time point: week 35, safety follow-up. Mutant IDH1 20-mer peptide, at 300 ug, made up each vaccine dose, with topical imiquimod. The chain links TRBV6-5 to TRBJ1-1; no clear D gene. The clonotype comes from a young man with glioma. Here the sequenced sample was PBMCs, taken from a glioma patient whose treatment included an IDH1 peptide vaccine. DNA for the CDR3: TGTGCCAGCAGCCGCCCCCGGAGGGAGGTCACTGAAGCTTTCTTT. This translates into CASSRPRREVTEAFF.